There are a few counts of the clone carrying this T cell receptor (beta chain). The CDR3 consists of 10 residues. The germline CDR1 and CDR2 sequences are SGHNT and YYREEE (reference sequence). Trimming cost V 4 bases and J 12 bases, with 9 bases left between them. The data derive from a study of T cells in Graves' hyperthyroidism and ophthalmopathy. Uncontrolled infection, other autoimmune disease, pregnancy or lactation led to exclusion. Diagnosing involved the use of clinical symptoms, serum thyroxine and TRAb, thyroid ultrasound and orbital computed tomography. TCR beta CDR3 regions were amplified from RNA transcripts. The HTBI primer set drove a first-round RT-PCR of the TCR CDR3. TCRdb used MiXCR to reprocess the multiplex PCR reads, holding one entry per CDR3 protein. The repertoire holds more than 300,000 distinct CDR3 sequences, with roughly 14% as singletons.

The sequence was obtained from a woman in her twenties or thirties with Graves' hyperthyroidism. The sequenced material came from blood. The chain joins TRBV5-4 to TRBJ2-3; D is uncertain. The CDR3 DNA is TGTGCCAGCAGCCCTCTTTGCCAGTATTTT. This encodes CASSPLCQYF. Looking up the rest from reference TRBV5-4 and TRBJ2-3 gives the full variable domain: ETGVTQSPTHLIKTRGQQVTLRCSSQSGHNTVSWYQQALGQGPQFIFQYYREEENGRGNFPPRFSGLQFPNYSSELNVNALELDDSALYLCASSPLCQYFGPGTRLTVL.